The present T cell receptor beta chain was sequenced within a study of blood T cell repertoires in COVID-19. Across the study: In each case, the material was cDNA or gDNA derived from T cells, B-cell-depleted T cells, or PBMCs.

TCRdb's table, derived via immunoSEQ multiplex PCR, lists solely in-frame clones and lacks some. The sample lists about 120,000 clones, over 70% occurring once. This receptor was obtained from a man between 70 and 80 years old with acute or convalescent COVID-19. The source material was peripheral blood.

This CDR3 is CASTPVTSTDTQYF. The CDR3, as DNA: TGTGCCAGCACCCCGGTTACTAGCACAGATACGCAGTATTTT. The gene calls are TRBV7-9 and TRBJ2-3; D is uncertain. Trimming removed 7 bases at V and 0 bases at J, with 11 bases between. The germline V gene has CDR1 SEHNR and CDR2 FQNEAQ (reference sequence). This CDR3 contains 14 residues.